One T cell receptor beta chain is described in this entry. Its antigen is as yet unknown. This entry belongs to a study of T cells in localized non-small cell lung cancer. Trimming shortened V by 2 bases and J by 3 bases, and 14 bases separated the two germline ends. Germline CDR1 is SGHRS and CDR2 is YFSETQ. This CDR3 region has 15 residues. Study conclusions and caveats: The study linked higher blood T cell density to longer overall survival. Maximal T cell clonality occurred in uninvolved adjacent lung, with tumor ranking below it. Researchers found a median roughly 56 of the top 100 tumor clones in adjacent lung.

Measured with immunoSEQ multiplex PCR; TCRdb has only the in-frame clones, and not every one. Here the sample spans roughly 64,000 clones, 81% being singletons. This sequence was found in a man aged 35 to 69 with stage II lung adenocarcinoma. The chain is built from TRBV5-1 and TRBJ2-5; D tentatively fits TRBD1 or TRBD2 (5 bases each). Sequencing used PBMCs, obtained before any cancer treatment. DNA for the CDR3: TGCGCCAGCAGCTTCTCCGCGTGGGGGAAAGAGACCCAGTACTTC. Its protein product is CASSFSAWGKETQYF.